The 26 T cell receptor beta chains reported below all come from one sample, sequenced in a study of response to subunit inactivated influenza vaccine. TCRdb called the RT-PCR reads again in MiXCR, with one record for every CDR3 protein. The sample yields 860,000 or so distinct CDR3 sequences, 21% seen once. Here the sequenced sample was PBMCs from blood, taken around 5 days after vaccination. The origin of the receptors is a man in his forties or fifties who received an inactivated influenza vaccine.

The chain uses TRBV19 and TRBJ1-5; D gene ambiguous. Trimming stripped 4 bases from V and 1 base from J, with 5 bases between. CDR1 is LNHDA, CDR2 SQIVND, per germline (reference sequence). This CDR3 has 13 residues. The CDR3 sequence: CASSSRSNQPQHF. The CDR3 DNA reads TGTGCCAGTAGTAGCCGCAGCAATCAGCCCCAGCATTTT. Together with reference TRBV19 and TRBJ1-5, the CDR3 gives the full variable domain: DGGITQSPKYLFRKEGQNVTLSCEQNLNHDAMYWYRQDPGQGLRLIYYSQIVNDFQKGDIAEGYSVSREKKESFPLTVTSAQKNPTAFYLCASSSRSNQPQHFGDGTRLSIL.

This chain uses TRBV20-1 with TRBJ2-5; possible D gene TRBD2, 5 bases. Germline values: CDR1 DFQATT, CDR2 SNEGSKA (reference sequence). V lost 0 bases and J 4 bases, leaving 15 bases between the germline ends. This CDR3 has 15 amino acids. CDR3 in amino acids: CSARDTREIRETQYF. The DNA of the CDR3 is TGCAGTGCTAGAGATACGAGGGAGATACGAGAGACCCAGTACTTC.

This clonotype was counted only a few times. J is TRBJ2-1 and V is TRBV10-3; the D is unclear. CDR1 ENHRY and CDR2 SYGVKD come from the germline V gene. This CDR3 is 15 amino acids long. Trimming took off 0 bases at V and 4 bases at J, with 10 bases between the two ends. CDR3 protein: CAISESSLAYNEQFF. CDR3 coding DNA: TGTGCCATCAGTGAGTCGTCACTGGCTTACAATGAGCAGTTCTTC.

The table lists this clonotype with a few counts. The V gene is TRBV3-1, the J gene TRBJ2-7; TRBD2 agrees at 8 bases. V trimming: 3 bases; J trimming: 3 bases; junction bases outside the gene matches: 7. Germline CDR1 reads LGHDT; CDR2 reads YNNKEL (reference sequence). The CDR3 has 15 amino acids. CDR3 nucleotide sequence: TGTGCCAGCAGCCACCGGACCGGGAGGGACTACGAGCAGTACTTC. Translated, it gives CASSHRTGRDYEQYF.

The rearrangement uses TRBV21-1 and TRBJ2-2; TRBD1, the D gene given by the table, was not confirmed from the DNA. TRBV21-1 is a listed pseudogene. The CDR3 sequence is 13 residues long. The CDR3 DNA sequence: TGTGCCAGCAGCTTCCCCCAGGGTCCGGAGCTGTTTTTT. Translated, it gives CASSFPQGPELFF.

V is TRBV6-5 and J is TRBJ1-4; D perhaps matches TRBD1 (6 bases). V was pared by 0 bases and J by 6 bases, with 11 bases between. This CDR3 is 15 amino acids long. Per the germline V gene, CDR1 is MNHEY and CDR2 is SVGAGI. CDR3: CASSYSRYRDEKLFF. Here the CDR3 DNA reads TGTGCCAGCAGTTACTCTCGATACAGGGATGAAAAACTGTTTTTT.

The sample holds a few counts of this clonotype. This chain connects TRBV6-2 or TRBV6-3 to TRBJ2-5, with 12 bases that match TRBD2. CDR3 length: 18 residues. V shed 5 bases, J shed 0 bases, and the junction held 10 bases outside the gene matches. Per the germline V gene, CDR1 is MNHEY and CDR2 is SVGEGT. Here the CDR3 DNA reads TGTGCCAGCAGTGGACTAGCGGGACTACACGTGTACCAAGAGACCCAGTACTTC. It codes for CASSGLAGLHVYQETQYF.

There are a few counts of this clonotype. V is TRBV6-5 and J is TRBJ2-5; D perhaps matches TRBD2 (5 bases). Germline CDR1 is MNHEY and CDR2 is SVGAGI. V lost 0 bases and J 5 bases, leaving 13 bases between the germline ends. CDR3 length equals 15 residues. CDR3 sequence reads: CASSYSAGMGETQYF. CDR3 coding DNA: TGTGCCAGCAGTTACTCGGCCGGGATGGGCGAGACCCAGTACTTC.

There are a few counts of this clonotype. The chain employs TRBV5-1 and TRBJ2-3; the D gene could be TRBD1 or TRBD2 (5 bases each). The CDR3 length is 15 residues. V dropped 1 base and J dropped 4 bases, with 13 bases sitting between them. Looked up from germline, CDR1 is SGHRS and CDR2 is YFSETQ. The CDR3 loop is CASSLSGARADTQYF. CDR3 sequence (DNA): TGCGCCAGCAGCTTGTCTGGGGCGAGGGCAGATACGCAGTATTTT.

This chain uses TRBV6-2 or TRBV6-3 with TRBJ2-7; a possible D gene is TRBD1 (5 bases). Trimming took 6 bases from V and 8 from J, leaving 20 bases between them. The CDR3 is 14 residues long. CDR1 and CDR2 (germline): MNHEY, SVGEGT. DNA of the CDR3: TGTGCCAGCAGCAAGCTATCCGGTGCGGACAAGCAGTACTTC. Amino acids: CASSKLSGADKQYF.

The chain uses TRBV5-6 and TRBJ2-7; D could derive from TRBD1 or TRBD2 (6 bases each). CDR3 length equals 14 residues. The germline CDR1 and CDR2 sequences are SGHDT and YYEEEE. The V end lost 3 bases, the J end lost 2 bases, and 12 bases lay between the germline ends. This CDR3 is CASSYAGQAYEQYF. The DNA for the CDR3 is TGTGCCAGCAGCTACGCGGGACAAGCCTACGAGCAGTACTTC.

This clonotype was seen just once. This chain joins TRBV3-1 and TRBJ2-1; 7 bases are shared with TRBD2. This CDR3 region has 16 residues. CDR1 is LGHDT and CDR2 is YNNKEL in the germline V gene (reference sequence). The junction had 13 bases not matched to a gene; V was cut back by 1 base and J by 10 bases. In nucleotides, the CDR3 is TGTGCCAGCAGCCAAGTGGGGCTAGCGGACGGGAGGGAGCAGTTCTTC. Amino acid sequence: CASSQVGLADGREQFF.

Only a few counts were recorded for this clonotype. The CDR3 bases are TGTGCCACCAGCAGATCGCGACAGGGGAGGTGGAACGAGCAGTACTTC. Translation: CATSRSRQGRWNEQYF. V is TRBV15 and J is TRBJ2-7; 8 bases map to TRBD1. The V segment lost 2 bases and the J segment 5 bases; nucleotides outside the gene matches: 11. Germline V gene lookup returns CDR1 LNHNV and CDR2 YYDKDF (reference sequence). The CDR3 consists of 16 residues. The full variable domain, its missing parts supplied by reference TRBV15 and TRBJ2-7, is DAMVIQNPRYQVTQFGKPVTLSCSQTLNHNVMYWYQQKSSQAPKLLFHYYDKDFNNEADTPDNFQSRRPNTSFCFLDIRSPGLGDTAMYLCATSRSRQGRWNEQYFGPGTRLTVT.

The chain joins TRBV3-1 to TRBJ2-3; 8 bases agree with TRBD2. The CDR3 contains 17 residues. V was clipped by 2 bases and J by 6 bases; unmatched bases: 13. Germline loops: CDR1 LGHDT, CDR2 YNNKEL (reference sequence). The CDR3, as DNA: TGTGCCAGCAGCCAAAGCTCAGCGGGGGCTCCCTTGGATACGCAGTATTTT. Amino acid sequence: CASSQSSAGAPLDTQYF.

DNA for the CDR3: TGTGCCAGCAGCTCAAAAATCGCCGGGACTCGGAGCACAGATACGCAGTATTTT. The encoded protein is CASSSKIAGTRSTDTQYF. The chain has TRBV11-1 and TRBJ2-3; D perhaps matches TRBD2 (6 bases). V lost 4 bases and J lost 0, with 20 bases in between. Germline V CDR1 and CDR2: SGHAT, FQDESV (reference sequence). The CDR3 loop spans 18 amino acids.

This clonotype appeared many times. This rearrangement joins TRBV4-3 to TRBJ1-1; D is ambiguous. This CDR3 is 14 amino acids long. V was cut by 5 bases and J by 5 bases, with 15 bases left in between. Germline values: CDR1 LGHNA, CDR2 YSLEER. The CDR3 sequence is CASSVSRRGTEAFF. The CDR3 DNA follows: TGCGCCAGCAGCGTTTCACGACGTGGGACTGAAGCTTTCTTT.

This clonotype has more than one count but fewer than ten. The chain carries TRBV20-1 and TRBJ1-5, with D maybe TRBD1 (5 bases). Germline V gene data show CDR1 as DFQATT and CDR2 as SNEGSKA (reference sequence). The CDR3 is 14 amino acids. V was clipped by 0 bases and J by 3 bases, with 9 bases between them. The CDR3 region is CSARDAGYNQPQHF. CDR3 DNA sequence: TGCAGTGCTAGAGATGCAGGGTACAATCAGCCCCAGCATTTT.

This clonotype was recorded at least ten times. The J gene is TRBJ2-2, the V gene TRBV10-3; D unresolved. The CDR3 is made up of 17 amino acids. Germline values: CDR1 ENHRY, CDR2 SYGVKD. Trimming left V 0 bases short and J 0 bases short, with 11 bases between. This CDR3 reads CAISESPSEANTGELFF. The DNA for the CDR3 is TGTGCCATCAGTGAGTCGCCCAGCGAAGCGAACACCGGGGAGCTGTTTTTT.

V usage is TRBV29-1 and J usage is TRBJ2-7; 8 bases match TRBD1. The V gene's germline CDR1 is SQVTM and CDR2 ANQGSEA. The CDR3 runs to 12 residues. After removal of 5 bases from V and 4 bases from J, the junction contained 4 bases not matched to a gene. In DNA, the CDR3 is TGCAGCGTTAGGACAGGGTTGTACGAGCAGTACTTC. Translating it yields CSVRTGLYEQYF.

The gene calls are TRBV29-1 and TRBJ1-2, with D maybe TRBD1 (5 bases). Germline CDR1 and CDR2: SQVTM and ANQGSEA. V was trimmed by 1 base and J by 4 bases, leaving 10 bases between them. The CDR3 covers 13 residues. The CDR3 nucleotides read TGCAGCGTTGAAGCGGTGCAGGGCTATGGCTACACCTTC. It translates to CSVEAVQGYGYTF. The full variable domain, in which reference TRBV29-1 and TRBJ1-2 provide the parts outside the CDR3, is SAVISQKPSRDICQRGTSLTIQCQVDSQVTMMFWYRQQPGQSLTLIATANQGSEATYESGFVIDKFPISRPNLTFSTLTVSNMSPEDSSIYLCSVEAVQGYGYTFGSGTRLTVV.

This chain uses TRBV4-3 with TRBJ2-2; either TRBD1 or TRBD2 may supply D (5 bases each). V was cut by 0 bases and J by 2 bases, with 22 bases left in between. Germline V gives CDR1 LGHNA, CDR2 YSLEER. The CDR3 covers 20 residues. The CDR3 protein is CASSQDRRSVGAVNTGELFF. The CDR3 DNA sequence: TGCGCCAGCAGCCAAGATCGGCGCAGTGTCGGGGCTGTAAACACCGGGGAGCTGTTTTTT.

CDR3 in DNA: TGTGCCAGCAGTTACGGGGTACACGAGCAGTACTTC. This sequence encodes CASSYGVHEQYF. The chain links TRBV6-2 or TRBV6-3 to TRBJ2-7; no reliable D call. Trimming removed 2 bases from V and 5 bases from J, with 7 bases in between. The CDR3 length is 12 residues. The germline CDR1 and CDR2 sequences are MNHEY and SVGEGT.

Only a few counts were recorded for this clonotype. The chain couples TRBV7-2 to TRBJ2-7, with D maybe TRBD1 (6 bases). The CDR3 contains 14 residues. Trimming pared 4 bases from V and 4 bases from J, leaving 14 bases between. Germline CDR1 reads SGHTA; CDR2 reads FQGNSA. The CDR3: CASSSVGAFYEQYF. DNA of the CDR3: TGTGCCAGCAGCTCCGTGGGGGCGTTTTACGAGCAGTACTTC.

V gene TRBV5-6 combines with J gene TRBJ2-2, with D unresolved. The germline CDR1 and CDR2 sequences are SGHDT and YYEEEE. V dropped 1 base and J dropped 7 bases, with 14 bases sitting between them. The CDR3 is 15 amino acids. CDR3 nucleotide sequence: TGTGCCAGCAGCTTGAAGGGTCCTCGCGGCGGGGAGCTGTTTTTT. It translates to CASSLKGPRGGELFF. Based on the CDR3 plus reference TRBV5-6 and TRBJ2-2, the full variable domain is DAGVTQSPTHLIKTRGQQVTLRCSPKSGHDTVSWYQQALGQGPQFIFQYYEEEERQRGNFPDRFSGHQFPNYSSELNVNALLLGDSALYLCASSLKGPRGGELFFGEGSRLTVL.

This clonotype was seen ten or more times. The gene calls are TRBV20-1 and TRBJ2-7; 9 bases match TRBD1. The ends lost 5 bases at V and 7 bases at J; junction bases unmatched: 3. The CDR3 totals 11 residues. Germline V gives CDR1 DFQATT, CDR2 SNEGSKA (reference sequence). The CDR3 sequence: CSAGQGREQYF. CDR3 in DNA: TGCAGTGCTGGACAGGGGAGGGAGCAGTACTTC.

The rearrangement links TRBV6-2 or TRBV6-3 to TRBJ2-1, with D unresolved. The CDR3 is 15 residues long. From germline, CDR1 is MNHEY and CDR2 SVGEGT. V lost 6 bases, J lost 2 bases, and 14 bases lay in between. The DNA of the CDR3 is TGTGCCAGCAGACAAACCCGGCTTGCCTACAATGAGCAGTTCTTC. It specifies CASRQTRLAYNEQFF.